The entry that follows covers one TCR beta chain sequence. Methods used by the authors: Reference gene primer amplification yielded estimated nucleated cell counts. Clones were sequenced by immunoSEQ multiplex PCR, and TCRdb holds only the in-frame ones, with some missing. V and J calls plus clone size are reproduced from that table; the DNA served to infer D and trimming. The sample has around 700,000 clones; around 90% are singletons. These data are taken from a study of blood T cell repertoires in COVID-19. Sequenced: peripheral blood. This sequence was found in a woman younger than 35 with acute or convalescent COVID-19.

The DNA of the CDR3 is TGCGCCAGCAGCCAAGACCCAAGAGGGGGGGACGAGCAGTACTTC. This encodes CASSQDPRGGDEQYF. The J gene is TRBJ2-7, the V gene TRBV4-1; weak D call: TRBD2 (7 bases). The V gene's germline CDR1 is MGHRA and CDR2 YSYEKL. The CDR3 is made up of 15 amino acids. The V gene lost 0 bases and the J gene lost 5 bases, with 14 bases spanning the gap.